This record covers a single T cell receptor beta chain. The data derive from a study of blood T cell repertoires in COVID-19. Overall study: Sources were T cells, B-cell-depleted T cells, or PBMCs; the material itself was cDNA or gDNA.

Authors' processing steps: Researchers report that nucleated cell counts were estimated from reference gene primer amplification. TCRdb's copy holds only in-frame clones and misses some; the assay was immunoSEQ multiplex PCR. V, J and clone size derive from that table, while D and trimming were established from the DNA sequence. Of 310,000 or so clones detected, roughly nine tenths appear once; the ten largest clones hold around 2.2%. Trimming took off 2 bases at V and 1 base at J, with 15 bases between the two ends. CDR1 is SGHNT, CDR2 YYREEE, per germline (reference sequence). This CDR3 is 16 amino acids long.

Sequenced material: peripheral blood. The receptor was derived from a woman in her twenties or thirties with COVID-19, enrolled during active disease. This rearrangement joins TRBV5-4 to TRBJ1-1; tentative D call: TRBD1 (5 bases). The chain's CDR3 is CASSLGVRQRNTEAFF. In DNA, the CDR3 is TGTGCCAGCAGCTTAGGGGTGCGGCAGCGGAACACTGAAGCTTTCTTT.